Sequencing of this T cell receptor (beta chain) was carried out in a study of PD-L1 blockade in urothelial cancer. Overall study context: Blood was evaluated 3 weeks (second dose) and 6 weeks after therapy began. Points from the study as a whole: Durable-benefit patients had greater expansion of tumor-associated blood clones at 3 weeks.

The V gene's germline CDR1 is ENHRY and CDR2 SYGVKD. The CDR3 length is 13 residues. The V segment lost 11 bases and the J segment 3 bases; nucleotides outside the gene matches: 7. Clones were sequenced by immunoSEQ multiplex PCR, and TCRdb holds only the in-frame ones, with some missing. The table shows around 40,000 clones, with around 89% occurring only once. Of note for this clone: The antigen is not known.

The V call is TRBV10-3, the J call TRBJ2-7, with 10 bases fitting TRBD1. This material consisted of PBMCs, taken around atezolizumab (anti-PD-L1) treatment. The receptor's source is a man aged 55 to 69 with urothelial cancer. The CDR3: CAAGQGGVYEQYF. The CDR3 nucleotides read TGTGCCGCCGGACAGGGGGGGGTCTACGAGCAGTACTTC.